This T cell receptor (beta chain) emerged from a study of shared clonotypes between healthy human individuals. About the research overall: Serving as donors were a couple of women and a few men, whose ages spanned 18 to 49. General study points: Rarefaction showed that sequencing of sorted subsets was incomplete (despite large depth).

Naivety among CD8 cells was defined by CD45RO negativity and positive CCR7 selection, thereby excluding terminally differentiated effector memory CD45RA+ cells. Each of the donors was a healthy adult who was HIV-negative and had not had a recent acute infection or vaccination. Here immunoSEQ multiplex PCR was the method, and the copy in TCRdb shows in-frame clones only, minus some. This table has about 2,100,000 clones, roughly 91% appearing once. This CDR3 comprises 13 residues. Germline CDR1 and CDR2: SNHLY and FYNNEI. Turning to this clone: The antigen remains undetermined.

The J gene is TRBJ2-5, the V gene TRBV2; TRBD2 is a possible D gene (5 bases). The J call is in doubt because the DNA end fits TRBJ2-7 better. Sample: naive CD8+ T cells from PBMCs. The receptor's source is a young man in good health. Some clones in this sample may be carry-over from other donors' samples. DNA of the CDR3: TGTGCCATCCAATATCGGGGCTCCTACGAGCAGTACTTC. Translation: CAIQYRGSYEQYF.